The entry below gives a single TCR beta chain sequence along with its context. Its antigen is unknown. No base qualities exist here, and no much larger clone lies one base off it. The junction shows trimming of 7 bases on V and 11 bases on J, and the gene matches do not reach 16 bases of it. The CDR1 and CDR2 encoded by the germline V gene (reference sequence) are DFQATT and SNEGSKA. The CDR3 spans 16 residues, from the cysteine through the phenylalanine. This entry keeps only the CDR3 DNA: 48 bases, framed from base 1. The 39 donors, aged about 6 to 95 years, were systemically healthy Caucasian individuals from Russia. Each donor gave around 9.8 milliliters of peripheral blood, collected into EDTA-treated Vacutainer tubes. Ficoll-Paque density-gradient centrifugation was used to isolate PBMCs, with at least 6 million per sample. Total RNA, at least 6 micrograms per sample, was extracted from PBMCs with Trizol reagent. For every donor, flow cytometry on a PBMC aliquot measured the percentage of naive CD45RAhigh/CD27high T cells.

These data originate in a study of blood T cells in healthy people across ages (dated by TCRdb to the mid-2010s). At the level of the whole study: In model experiments, template switching captured roughly one uniquely barcoded TCR beta cDNA molecule for every two T cells. To track age-related changes in TCR beta repertoire diversity, the study relied on deep sequencing normalized with unique cDNA molecular identifiers. Four age groups were formed from the donors: young (average about 16 years), middle-aged (more than 35), aged (62) and long-lived (around 80). To avoid experimental bias, donors of different ages were randomly spread across the sequencing lanes. Two additional independent replicas of 1 million unique cDNA reads from the same blood draw were analyzed for two donors (one aged 18 to 30 and one aged 80 or older).

Study-wide conclusions, independent of this receptor: Estimates of total diversity based on one million sequenced T cells were regarded as lower bounds and as underestimates. Conclusive comparison of naive and antigen-experienced compartments was prevented by the profiling of bulk unsorted PBMCs. Observed TCR beta diversity per million T cells fell roughly linearly with age, and a significant reduction was already apparent by age approximately 40. There was a strong correlation between observed TCR beta diversity and the percentage of naive T cells measured by flow cytometry. Compared with the aged group, the long-lived group had more naive CD4+ T cells, fewer expanded clones and increased TCR diversity, suggesting age selection. The CMV infection status of donors was not known, potentially confounding age-related changes in expanded clonotypes.

The library was prepared using 5' RACE. TCRdb names Illumina HiSeq 2500 as the instrument used. The second PCR ran for roughly 6 to 11 cycles and used a J-beta primer mix along with a sample-barcoded 5' primer. Each TCR beta cDNA molecule received a unique molecular identifier from a template-switch 5' adaptor carrying 12 random nucleotides. At least 2.5 million CDR3-containing paired-end reads were obtained from each sample. The Mint cDNA synthesis kit, primed by a TRBC-specific oligonucleotide, was used to synthesize first-strand cDNA from all RNA. Following uracil-DNA glycosylase treatment, a first 18-cycle PCR with universal primers M1SS and BC2_uni_R was performed on all cDNA. Regarding the original processing steps: Each sample was normalized by randomly selecting 1 million high-quality reads, each carrying a distinct molecular identifier. Instead of being binned into consensus sequences, reads with shared molecular identifiers were discarded. MiTCR, with a Q25 quality threshold and the strictest error-elimination algorithm, was used for CDR3 identification, clonotype clustering and error correction. A nonparametric unseen species model using Euler transformation provided a lower-bound estimate of total TCR beta diversity. TCRdb handled the public reads itself, with Q25 trimming in fastp and clone calling in MiXCR, and kept productive beta chains. A single entry per CDR3 protein holds the most common genes and DNA from its merged rows. Here the V and J calls rest on TCRdb's processing, not on the authors' analysis. In all, the sample holds over a million distinct CDR3 sequences, and 40% to 45% of those were seen once. Jointly, the top ten make up roughly 3.7% of the sample.

The rearranged chain carries TRBV20-1 and TRBJ2-5; TRBD2 aligns with 16 central bases. The sequence was obtained from a woman under 30 in good health. Specimen: blood. The CDR3 protein is CSVPGLAGGRRNEQYF. The DNA reads TGCAGTGTTCCGGGACTAGCGGGAGGGCGGAGGAATGAGCAGTACTTC.